This T cell receptor (beta chain) was captured in a study of blood T cell repertoires in COVID-19. Generated by immunoSEQ multiplex PCR, the TCRdb table keeps only in-frame clones and is missing some. Here the sample spans some 150,000 clones, more than 75% being singletons. Germline V gives CDR1 MNHEY, CDR2 SMNVEV (reference sequence). This CDR3 spans 18 amino acids. With 6 bases clipped from V and 4 bases from J, the junction kept 18 bases outside the gene matches. The chain couples TRBV27 to TRBJ1-2; 9 bases match TRBD1. This receptor was obtained from a woman in her forties or fifties with active or convalescent COVID-19. Sequencing input: peripheral blood. This chain's CDR3 is CASSVPGQGPWVSYGYTF. CDR3 DNA: TGTGCCAGCAGCGTCCCGGGACAGGGACCGTGGGTTAGCTATGGCTACACCTTC.